This TCR beta chain was obtained from a study of T cell repertoires in cytomegalovirus infection. Looking at the study overall: Indications of both CMV infection and matching HLA type were provided by public TCR beta signatures.

In TCRdb, the reads were re-called with MiXCR into one record per CDR3 protein. The data show around 210,000 distinct CDR3 sequences, around 6.6% seen once. The CDR3 length is 15 residues. CDR1 and CDR2 (germline): SGHDN, FVKESK. Between the trimmed V and J ends, which lost 0 bases and 7 bases, there was a span of 16 bases. Sample: PBMCs. This TCR derives from a human donor in good health (CMV status not recorded). Some clones in this sample may be carry-over from other donors' samples. The rearrangement joins TRBV14 to TRBJ2-7; D could derive from TRBD1 or TRBD2 (5 bases each). CDR3: CASSQDRDLAREQYF. The CDR3 DNA follows: TGTGCCAGCAGCCAAGACCGGGACCTTGCTCGGGAGCAGTACTTC.